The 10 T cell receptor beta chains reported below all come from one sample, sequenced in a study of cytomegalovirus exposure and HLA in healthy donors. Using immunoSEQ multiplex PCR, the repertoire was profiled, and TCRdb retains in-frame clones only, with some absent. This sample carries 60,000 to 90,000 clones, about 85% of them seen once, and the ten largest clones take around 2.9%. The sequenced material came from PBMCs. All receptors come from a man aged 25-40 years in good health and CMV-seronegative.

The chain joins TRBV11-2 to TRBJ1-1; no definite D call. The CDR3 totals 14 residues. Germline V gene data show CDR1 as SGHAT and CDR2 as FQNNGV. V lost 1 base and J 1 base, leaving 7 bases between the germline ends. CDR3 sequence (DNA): TGTGCCAGCAGCTTAGGCGGGTCGAACACTGAAGCTTTCTTT. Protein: CASSLGGSNTEAFF.

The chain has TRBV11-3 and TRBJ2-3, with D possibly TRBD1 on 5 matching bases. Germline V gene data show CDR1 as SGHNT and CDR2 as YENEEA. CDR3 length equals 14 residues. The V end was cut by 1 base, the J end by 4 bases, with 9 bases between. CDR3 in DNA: TGTGCCAGCAGCTTAGGACCAGGGCCAGATACGCAGTATTTT. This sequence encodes CASSLGPGPDTQYF.

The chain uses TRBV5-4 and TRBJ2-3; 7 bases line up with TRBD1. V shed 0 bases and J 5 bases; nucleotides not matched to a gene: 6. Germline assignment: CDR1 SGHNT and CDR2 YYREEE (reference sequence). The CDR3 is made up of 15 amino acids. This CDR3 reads CASSLVQGERDTQYF. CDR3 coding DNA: TGTGCCAGCAGCTTGGTTCAGGGGGAGAGAGATACGCAGTATTTT.

The CDR3 nucleotides read TGCGCCAGCAGCCGGGGGGGACTAGCCCGACCGGATCCCGGGGAGCTGTTTTTT. Protein sequence: CASSRGGLARPDPGELFF. The V gene is TRBV5-1, the J gene TRBJ2-2, with 9 bases matching TRBD2. Germline V gives CDR1 SGHRS, CDR2 YFSETQ. V trimming: 4 bases; J trimming: 6 bases; junction bases outside the gene matches: 16. This CDR3 comprises 18 residues.

This chain's CDR3 is CASSVARGASGANVLTF. CDR3 bases: TGTGCCAGCAGCGTAGCTCGTGGAGCGTCTGGGGCCAACGTCCTGACTTTC. The chain recombines TRBV9 with TRBJ2-6; the D is unclear. V was cut by 0 bases and J by 1 base, with 11 bases left in between. The CDR3 is 17 residues long. Germline CDR1 is SGDLS and CDR2 is YYNGEE. Together with reference TRBV9 and TRBJ2-6, the CDR3 gives the full variable domain: DSGVTQTPKHLITATGQRVTLRCSPRSGDLSVYWYQQSLDQGLQFLIQYYNGEERAKGNILERFSAQQFPDLHSELNLSSLELGDSALYFCASSVARGASGANVLTFGAGSRLTVL.

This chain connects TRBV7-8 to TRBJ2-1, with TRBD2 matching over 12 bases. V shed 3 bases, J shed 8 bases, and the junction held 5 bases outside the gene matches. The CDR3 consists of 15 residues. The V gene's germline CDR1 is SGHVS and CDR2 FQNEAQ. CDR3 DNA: TGTGCCAGCAGCTTCGGACTAGCGGGAATCTATGAGCAGTTCTTC. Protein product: CASSFGLAGIYEQFF.

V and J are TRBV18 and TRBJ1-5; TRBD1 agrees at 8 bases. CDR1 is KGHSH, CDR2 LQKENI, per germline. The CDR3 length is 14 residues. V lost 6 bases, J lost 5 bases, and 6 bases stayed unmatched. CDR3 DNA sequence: TGTGCCAGCTCTTCAGGACAGGGTTATCAGCCCCAGCATTTT. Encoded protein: CASSSGQGYQPQHF.

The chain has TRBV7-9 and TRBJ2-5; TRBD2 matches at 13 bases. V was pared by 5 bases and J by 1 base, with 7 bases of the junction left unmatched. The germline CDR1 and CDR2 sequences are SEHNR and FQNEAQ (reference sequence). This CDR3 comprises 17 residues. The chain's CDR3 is CASSLNRLAGGQETQYF. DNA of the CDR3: TGTGCCAGCAGCCTGAATAGACTAGCGGGGGGCCAAGAGACCCAGTACTTC.

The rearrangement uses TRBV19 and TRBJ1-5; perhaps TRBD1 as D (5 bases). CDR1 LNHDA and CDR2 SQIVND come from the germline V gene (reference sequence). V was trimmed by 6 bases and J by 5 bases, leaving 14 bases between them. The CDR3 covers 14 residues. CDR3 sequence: CASSPGTYYQPQHF. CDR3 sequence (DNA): TGTGCCAGTAGCCCCGGGACTTATTATCAGCCCCAGCATTTT.

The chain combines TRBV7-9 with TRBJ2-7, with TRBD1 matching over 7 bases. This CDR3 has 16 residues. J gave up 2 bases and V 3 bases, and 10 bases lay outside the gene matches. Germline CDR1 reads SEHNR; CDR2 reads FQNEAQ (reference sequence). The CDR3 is CASSFGGQTRAYEQYF. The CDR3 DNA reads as TGTGCCAGCAGCTTTGGGGGACAGACGAGGGCCTACGAGCAGTACTTC.